This TCR beta chain was identified during a study of beta chain features in type 1 diabetes. Overall study context: Analysis included 107,917,701 sorted cells drawn from all samples.

The CDR3 runs 12 residues. V lost 5 bases and J lost 4, with 9 bases in between. Germline V gene lookup returns CDR1 MDHEN and CDR2 SYDVKM. The authors reverse transcribed all of the isolated RNA, so sequencing captured expressed TCRB transcripts. TCRdb's table, derived via immunoSEQ multiplex PCR, lists solely in-frame clones and lacks some. This sample yields approximately 380,000 clones, of which about 15% are seen a single time; under 0.02% belongs to the top ten. The sequencing sample was made of naive CD4+ T cells from blood. This receptor was obtained from a woman between 18 and 29 years old in good health. The chain recombines TRBV28 with TRBJ2-7; D is ambiguous. In DNA form, the CDR3 reads TGTGCCAGCAGTCCGAGCTTGTACGAGCAGTACTTC. Protein product: CASSPSLYEQYF.